These 16 T cell receptor beta chains originate from one sample sequenced in a study of Ad26.COV2.S vaccination and SARS-CoV-2 variants. Documented treatment: roughly 20 received Ad26.COV2.S at low or high dose, single or two shots; about 5 received placebo; per-sample allocation not given. Sampling took place 63 days after the first vaccine or placebo injection. The data were produced by immunoSEQ multiplex PCR, yet TCRdb's version contains in-frame clones alone and is incomplete. The sample records 440,000 or so clones, roughly nine tenths being singletons. The sequencing here drew on peripheral blood, taken in a trial of Ad26.COV2.S vaccine versus placebo. All receptors come from a person aged 18-65 years who received the Ad26.COV2.S COVID-19 vaccine or a placebo.

V and J are TRBV3-1 (or the pseudogene TRBV3-2) and TRBJ2-2; D might be TRBD2 (5 bases). V lost 4 bases, J lost 6 bases, and 24 bases lay in between. Germline loops: CDR1 LGHDT, CDR2 YNNKEL (reference sequence). The CDR3 has 18 amino acids. This CDR3 is CASSPMPGRRMWAGELFF. The CDR3 bases are TGTGCCAGCAGCCCTATGCCCGGACGGAGGATGTGGGCCGGGGAGCTGTTTTTT.

V usage is TRBV2 and J usage is TRBJ2-4; D gene ambiguous. The CDR3 is 13 amino acids. V was pared by 6 bases and J by 0 bases, with 6 bases between. Germline loops: CDR1 SNHLY, CDR2 FYNNEI. The CDR3 loop is CASRILAKNIQYF. CDR3 bases: TGTGCCAGCAGAATACTAGCCAAAAACATTCAGTACTTC.

The CDR3 is CASSQGGSGANIQYF. CDR3 nucleotides: TGTGCCAGCAGCCAAGGGGGATCGGGCGCTAACATTCAGTACTTC. This chain connects TRBV14 to TRBJ2-4; D gene uncertain. The CDR3 is 15 residues long. Trimming shortened V by 1 base and J by 7 bases, and 14 bases separated the two germline ends. Germline V gene sequence: CDR1 SGHDN, CDR2 FVKESK.

This clone has only one observation. CDR3 DNA: TGTGCCAGCAGCGCAGCGGGGGGCCCGGTTGAGACCCAGTACTTC. It yields the protein CASSAAGGPVETQYF. This chain connects TRBV7-3 to TRBJ2-5; 9 bases map to TRBD2. The V gene's germline CDR1 is SGHTA and CDR2 FQGTGA. The CDR3 runs to 15 residues. J gave up 5 bases and V 5 bases, and 9 bases lay outside the gene matches.

The rearrangement uses TRBV7-2 and TRBJ1-1; the D is unclear. CDR1 and CDR2 (germline): SGHTA, FQGNSA. V dropped 2 bases and J dropped 0 bases, with 7 bases sitting between them. The CDR3 has 14 residues. The CDR3, as DNA: TGTGCCAGCAGCTTACGGAGGGTGAACACTGAAGCTTTCTTT. This sequence encodes CASSLRRVNTEAFF.

The chain joins TRBV7-8 to TRBJ2-7; D possibly corresponds to TRBD2 (6 bases). The CDR3 length is 14 residues. Germline CDR1 and CDR2: SGHVS and FQNEAQ. Trimming left V 4 bases short and J 2 bases short, with 12 bases between. The CDR3 region has the DNA TGTGCCAGCAGCTCCCGATTAGCGGCCTACGAGCAGTACTTC. This translates into CASSSRLAAYEQYF.

This clone was detected only once. The genes are TRBV18 and TRBJ2-5; TRBD1 matches 9 bases. The CDR3 has 15 residues. With V trimmed by 3 bases and J by 4 bases, 6 bases remained unmatched. The V gene's germline CDR1 is KGHSH and CDR2 LQKENI. This CDR3 is CASSPGQGMTETQYF. As DNA, the CDR3 is TGTGCCAGCTCACCGGGACAGGGAATGACAGAGACCCAGTACTTC.

The V gene is TRBV12-3 or TRBV12-4, the J gene TRBJ1-2; weak D call: TRBD1 (5 bases). The CDR3 spans 13 residues. The V gene lost 5 bases and the J gene lost 8 bases, with 15 bases spanning the gap. The CDR3 region is CASSARTTAGYTF. The DNA for the CDR3 is TGTGCCAGCAGTGCTAGGACGACAGCCGGCTACACCTTC.

The chain links TRBV28 to TRBJ2-1, with a possible D match to TRBD2 (5 bases). V lost 4 bases and J 4 bases, leaving 14 bases between the germline ends. Germline-derived CDR1 and CDR2 are MDHEN and SYDVKM. The CDR3 loop spans 15 amino acids. CDR3: CASSSPSTGYNEQFF. CDR3 in DNA: TGTGCCAGCAGTTCCCCTTCCACGGGGTACAATGAGCAGTTCTTC.

The chain employs TRBV2 and TRBJ1-4, with unresolved D. The CDR3 is 13 amino acids. Between the trimmed V and J ends, which lost 2 bases and 5 bases, there was a span of 6 bases. The germline V gene encodes CDR1 SNHLY and CDR2 FYNNEI. The CDR3 here is CASSERPNEKLFF. CDR3 DNA sequence: TGTGCCAGCAGTGAAAGACCGAATGAAAAACTGTTTTTT.

The chain joins TRBV6-5 to TRBJ2-1, with 10 bases matching TRBD2. This CDR3 has 16 residues. Germline values: CDR1 MNHEY, CDR2 SVGAGI. J lost 0 bases, V lost 3 bases, and 2 bases had no gene match. CDR3 bases: TGTGCCAGCAGTTATTCTAGCGGGAGCTCCTACAATGAGCAGTTCTTC. Its translation: CASSYSSGSSYNEQFF.

The chain couples TRBV15 to TRBJ1-4; D may be TRBD1 (5 bases). From germline, CDR1 is LNHNV and CDR2 YYDKDF (reference sequence). CDR3 size: 18 residues. Trimming cost V 3 bases and J 0 bases, with 17 bases left between them. This chain's CDR3 is CATSRTVSGLTTNEKLFF. CDR3 sequence (DNA): TGTGCCACCAGCAGGACAGTCAGTGGCCTTACAACTAATGAAAAACTGTTTTTT. The whole variable domain, remainder taken from reference TRBV15 and TRBJ1-4, is DAMVIQNPRYQVTQFGKPVTLSCSQTLNHNVMYWYQQKSSQAPKLLFHYYDKDFNNEADTPDNFQSRRPNTSFCFLDIRSPGLGDTAMYLCATSRTVSGLTTNEKLFFGSGTQLSVL.

This clone was seen just once. This chain connects TRBV19 to TRBJ2-2; D is ambiguous. The length of the CDR3 is 13 residues. Germline V gene lookup returns CDR1 LNHDA and CDR2 SQIVND (reference sequence). The germline V and J ends were trimmed by 6 bases and 5 bases, with 10 bases remaining between them. CDR3 nucleotide sequence: TGTGCCAGTAGCGATCGAGCGACCGGGGAGCTGTTTTTT. Its protein product is CASSDRATGELFF.

The chain has TRBV19 and TRBJ2-1; D unclear. Germline V gene sequence: CDR1 LNHDA, CDR2 SQIVND (reference sequence). CDR3 length: 13 amino acids. V was clipped by 11 bases and J by 4 bases, with 15 bases between them. In DNA, the CDR3 is TGTGCCCCTACTCGGGCGGAATACAATGAGCAGTTCTTC. Its translation: CAPTRAEYNEQFF.

The chain has TRBV7-6 and TRBJ2-5; D is perhaps TRBD1 (5 bases). V lost 5 bases to trimming and J lost 5 bases, with 15 bases between them. Germline V gene lookup returns CDR1 SGHVS and CDR2 FNYEAQ. This CDR3 has 14 residues. CDR3 sequence (DNA): TGTGCCAGCAGCCAATCAGGGCTTCGGGAGACCCAGTACTTC. As protein: CASSQSGLRETQYF. Full variable domain (outside the CDR3, taken from reference TRBV7-6 and TRBJ2-5): GAGVSQSPRYKVTKRGQDVALRCDPISGHVSLYWYRQALGQGPEFLTYFNYEAQQDKSGLPNDRFSAERPEGSISTLTIQRTEQRDSAMYRCASSQSGLRETQYFGPGTRLLVL.

The CDR3 loop reads CASSYSTHPRYEQYF. The DNA for the CDR3 is TGTGCCAGCAGTTACTCGACTCATCCCAGATACGAGCAGTACTTC. V is TRBV6-5 and J is TRBJ2-7; unclear D gene. Germline V gene data show CDR1 as MNHEY and CDR2 as SVGAGI. V was shortened by 0 bases and J by 4 bases, with 13 bases between the two germline ends. CDR3 length equals 15 residues.